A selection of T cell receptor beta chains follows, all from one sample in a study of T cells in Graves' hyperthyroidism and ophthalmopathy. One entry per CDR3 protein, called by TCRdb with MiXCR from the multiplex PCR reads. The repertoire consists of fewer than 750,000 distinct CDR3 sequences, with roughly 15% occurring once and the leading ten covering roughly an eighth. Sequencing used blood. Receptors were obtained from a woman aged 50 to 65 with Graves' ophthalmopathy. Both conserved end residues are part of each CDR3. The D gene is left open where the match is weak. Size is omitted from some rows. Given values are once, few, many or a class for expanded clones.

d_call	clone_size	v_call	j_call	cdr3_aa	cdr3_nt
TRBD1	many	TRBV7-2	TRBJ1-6	CASSSPPSGQGPSRSPLHF	TGTGCCAGCAGCTCCCCACCCTCGGGACAGGGGCCCTCGCGCTCACCCCTCCACTTT
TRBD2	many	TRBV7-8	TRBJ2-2	CASSLGLAGGAGELFF	TGTGCCAGCAGCCTTGGACTAGCGGGAGGGGCCGGGGAGCTGTTTTTT
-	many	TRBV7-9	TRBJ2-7	CASSYFTGPREYEQYF	TGTGCCAGCAGCTATTTTACCGGGCCCCGAGAGTACGAGCAGTACTTC
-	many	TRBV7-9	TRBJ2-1	CASSSGSATSYNEQFF	TGTGCCAGCAGCTCAGGGTCGGCGACTTCTTACAATGAGCAGTTCTTC
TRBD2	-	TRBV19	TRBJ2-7	CASSISPSGIYEQYF	TGTGCCAGTAGTATATCACCTAGCGGAATCTACGAGCAGTACTTC
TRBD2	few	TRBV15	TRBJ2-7	CATSPGTSGRAVYEQYF	TGTGCCACCAGCCCCGGGACTAGCGGGAGGGCCGTGTACGAGCAGTACTTC
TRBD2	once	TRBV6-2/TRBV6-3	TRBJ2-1	CASRPRLGSGRKNEQSF	TGTGCCAGCAGGCCCCGGCTGGGTAGCGGGAGAAAAAATGAGCAGTCCTTC
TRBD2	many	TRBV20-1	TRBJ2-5	CSASPGTSVRKTQYF	TGCAGTGCTAGTCCCGGGACTAGCGTCCGTAAGACCCAGTACTTC
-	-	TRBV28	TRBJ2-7	CASWGLGTYEQYF	TGTGCCAGCTGGGGGCTCGGTACCTACGAGCAGTACTTC
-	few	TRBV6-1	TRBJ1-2	CASRTGRGSNYGYTF	TGTGCCAGCAGGACCGGACGGGGCTCTAACTATGGCTACACCTTC
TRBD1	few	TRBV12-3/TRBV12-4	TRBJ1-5	CASGGTGSNQPQHF	TGTGCCAGCGGGGGGACAGGCAGCAATCAGCCCCAGCATTTT
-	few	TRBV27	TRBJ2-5	CASKKTIRQETQYF	TGTGCCAGCAAGAAGACAATTCGACAAGAGACCCAGTACTTC
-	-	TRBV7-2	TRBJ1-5	CASSRVFLEPQHF	TGTGCCAGCAGCCGAGTTTTTTTGGAGCCCCAGCATTTT
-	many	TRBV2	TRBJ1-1	CASTSRGGNTEAFF	TGTGCCAGCACCTCCCGAGGGGGGAACACTGAAGCTTTCTTT
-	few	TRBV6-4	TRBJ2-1	CASSDSGLAHEQFF	TGTGCCAGCAGTGACTCAGGGCTAGCCCATGAGCAGTTCTTC
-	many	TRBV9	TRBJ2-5	CASSPGSLRGPKETQYF	TGTGCCAGCAGCCCGGGGAGCCTGAGGGGACCAAAAGAGACCCAGTACTTC
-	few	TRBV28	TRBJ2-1	CASLGASSYNEQFF	TGTGCCAGCCTCGGGGCTAGTAGCTACAATGAGCAGTTCTTC
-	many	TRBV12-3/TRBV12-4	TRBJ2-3	CASSLTSSGTDTQYF	TGTGCCAGCAGTTTAACGTCTAGCGGCACAGATACGCAGTATTTT
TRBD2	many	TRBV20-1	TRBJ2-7	CSATPSGSSYEQYF	TGCAGTGCCACCCCTAGCGGGAGCTCCTACGAGCAGTACTTC
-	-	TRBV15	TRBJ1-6	CATSRGSPSPLHF	TGTGCCACCAGCAGAGGCTCCCCTTCACCCCTCCACTTT
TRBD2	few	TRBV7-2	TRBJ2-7	CASSIGLAGVEQYF	TGTGCCAGCAGCATAGGTCTAGCGGGAGTCGAGCAGTACTTC
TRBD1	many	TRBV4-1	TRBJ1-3	CASSQQRDSTIYF	TGCGCCAGCAGCCAACAAAGGGACAGCACCATATATTTT
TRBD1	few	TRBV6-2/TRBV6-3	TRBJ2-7	CASRGQGWSYEQYF	TGTGCCAGTAGAGGACAGGGATGGAGCTACGAGCAGTACTTC